Below are 17 T cell receptor beta chains sequenced from a single sample in a study of cytomegalovirus exposure and HLA in healthy donors. The primer mix had 60 Vbeta and 13 Jbeta primers. The data were produced by immunoSEQ multiplex PCR, yet TCRdb's version contains in-frame clones alone and is incomplete. The repertoire includes roughly 150,000 clones, roughly 80% of them detected once, and approximately 1.5% sits in the top ten. Specimen: PBMCs. The receptor set was obtained from a male donor in good health and CMV-seronegative.

The V and J genes are TRBV30 and TRBJ2-7; possible D gene TRBD1, 5 bases. Trimming removed 3 bases from V and 7 bases from J, with 13 bases in between. Germline V lookup: CDR1 GTSNPN, CDR2 SVGIG (reference sequence). This CDR3 is 12 amino acids long. In DNA, the CDR3 is TGTGCCTGGAGGCTGACAGCTGTAGAGCAGTACTTC. Residues: CAWRLTAVEQYF.

The CDR3 loop is CSGRLAGGGTDTQYF. DNA for the CDR3: TGCAGCGGACGGCTAGCGGGAGGAGGGACAGATACGCAGTATTTT. The chain combines TRBV29-1 with TRBJ2-3; TRBD2 agrees at 11 bases. V shed 7 bases and J 3 bases; nucleotides not matched to a gene: 9. Germline assignment: CDR1 SQVTM and CDR2 ANQGSEA. The CDR3 has 15 amino acids.

The table lists this clone with a few counts. The V and J genes are TRBV28 and TRBJ1-5, with 9 bases aligning to TRBD1. CDR3 length: 13 residues. V shed 5 bases and J 7 bases; nucleotides not matched to a gene: 3. Looked up from germline, CDR1 is MDHEN and CDR2 is SYDVKM. CDR3 amino acids: CASSDRGGQPQHF. CDR3 sequence (DNA): TGTGCCAGCAGTGACAGGGGGGGGCAGCCCCAGCATTTT.

This chain connects TRBV9 to TRBJ2-6; 11 nucleotides line up with TRBD1. The CDR3 sequence is 17 residues long. The V segment lost 3 bases and the J segment 0 bases; nucleotides outside the gene matches: 2. The germline V gene encodes CDR1 SGDLS and CDR2 YYNGEE. The CDR3 here is CASSGTGGRSGANVLTF. The CDR3 DNA sequence: TGTGCCAGCAGCGGGACAGGGGGCCGCTCTGGGGCCAACGTCCTGACTTTC.

The V gene is TRBV6-4, the J gene TRBJ2-1; TRBD2 matches at 7 bases. Germline CDR1 is MRHNA and CDR2 is SNTAGT. V lost 3 bases to trimming and J lost 7 bases; unmatched junction nucleotides: 6. The CDR3 runs 14 residues. The DNA of the CDR3 is TGTGCCAGCAGTGAAACCCACGGGGGGAATGAGCAGTTCTTC. Its translation is CASSETHGGNEQFF.

The gene calls are TRBV30 and TRBJ2-7, with 9 bases identical to TRBD2. V shed 6 bases and J 5 bases; nucleotides not matched to a gene: 11. Germline CDR1 and CDR2: GTSNPN and SVGIG (reference sequence). This CDR3 contains 14 residues. Here the CDR3 DNA reads TGTGCCTGCCGTATCAGCGGGAGGATCGACGAGCAGTACTTC. It encodes CACRISGRIDEQYF.

CDR3 coding DNA: TGCGCCAGCAGCTGGGGGGCGGGAGCTTACAATGAGCAGTTCTTC. The encoded protein is CASSWGAGAYNEQFF. The chain is built from TRBV5-1 and TRBJ2-1; D may be TRBD2 (7 bases). CDR1 is SGHRS and CDR2 is YFSETQ in the germline V gene. Trimming pared 3 bases from V and 4 bases from J, leaving 14 bases between. There are 15 residues in the CDR3.

With regard to this clone: The same CDR3 arises from other DNA sequences in this sample as well. The V call is TRBV7-9, the J call TRBJ1-1, with TRBD1 as a possible D gene (5 bases). Trimming stripped 5 bases from V and 1 base from J, with 8 bases between. This CDR3 is 13 amino acids long. Germline CDR1 reads SEHNR; CDR2 reads FQNEAQ (reference sequence). The CDR3 loop reads CASSPQANTEAFF. CDR3 nucleotides: TGTGCCAGCAGCCCACAGGCGAACACTGAAGCTTTCTTT.

This clone appeared a few times. This chain links TRBV19 with TRBJ2-7, with 8 positions matching TRBD1. This CDR3 comprises 16 residues. V gave up 0 bases and J gave up 2 bases; unmatched junction bases: 6. CDR1 and CDR2 from the germline V gene are LNHDA and SQIVND (reference sequence). The CDR3 sequence is CASSIETGTGAYEQYF. CDR3 nucleotides: TGTGCCAGTAGTATAGAAACCGGGACAGGAGCCTACGAGCAGTACTTC.

V and J are TRBV4-3 and TRBJ1-6; D perhaps matches TRBD1 (6 bases). Per germline, CDR1 LGHNA and CDR2 YSLEER. The CDR3 totals 15 residues. V lost 3 bases and J lost 7, with 13 bases in between. The CDR3 here is CASSQGLQGNSPLHF. The CDR3 DNA is TGCGCCAGCAGCCAGGGGTTACAGGGAAATTCACCCCTCCACTTT.

V usage is TRBV2 and J usage is TRBJ1-5, with TRBD1 matching 7 bases. The J segment lost 0 bases and the V segment lost 8 bases, leaving 7 bases of the junction unmatched. The CDR3 is 15 amino acids. Per the germline V gene, CDR1 is SNHLY and CDR2 is FYNNEI. This CDR3 reads CASGGQATSNQPQHF. The CDR3 DNA sequence: TGTGCCAGCGGAGGACAGGCGACTAGCAATCAGCCCCAGCATTTT.

The J gene is TRBJ1-1, the V gene TRBV6-5, with 7 nucleotides matching TRBD1. The germline V gene encodes CDR1 MNHEY and CDR2 SVGAGI. The length of the CDR3 is 14 residues. V lost 2 bases to trimming and J lost 7 bases; unmatched junction nucleotides: 7. CDR3 loop: CASSYPGQEYEAFF. Here the CDR3 DNA reads TGTGCCAGCAGTTACCCCGGACAGGAGTATGAAGCTTTCTTT.

This chain joins TRBV19 and TRBJ2-3; 12 positions agree with TRBD2. The CDR3 totals 17 residues. The junction had 12 bases not matched to a gene; V was cut back by 5 bases and J by 6 bases. Germline loops: CDR1 LNHDA, CDR2 SQIVND (reference sequence). This chain's CDR3 is CASSFTSGGPILDTQYF. The CDR3 region has the DNA TGTGCCAGTAGTTTCACTAGCGGGGGGCCCATCTTGGATACGCAGTATTTT.

The V gene is TRBV30, the J gene TRBJ1-4; the match to TRBD1 covers 7 bases. This CDR3 comprises 16 residues. CDR1 is GTSNPN, CDR2 SVGIG, per germline (reference sequence). Unmatched junction bases numbered 13, after V lost 1 base and J lost 8 bases. This CDR3 is CAWSAWTGGLGEKLFF. CDR3 sequence (DNA): TGTGCCTGGAGTGCCTGGACAGGCGGATTGGGGGAAAAACTGTTTTTT. Combining the CDR3 with reference TRBV30 and TRBJ1-4 gives the whole variable domain SQTIHQWPATLVQPVGSPLSLECTVEGTSNPNLYWYRQAAGRGLQLLFYSVGIGQISSEVPQNLSASRPQDRQFILSSKKLLLSDSGFYLCAWSAWTGGLGEKLFFGSGTQLSVL.

This clone was counted only a few times. The V and J genes are TRBV4-1 and TRBJ2-5; possibly TRBD1 for D (6 bases). Trimming pared 0 bases from V and 5 bases from J, leaving 13 bases between. In germline, CDR1 is MGHRA, CDR2 YSYEKL. This CDR3 contains 15 residues. This chain's CDR3 is CASSQDTGLWETQYF. The CDR3 coding sequence is TGCGCCAGCAGCCAAGATACAGGGTTATGGGAGACCCAGTACTTC.

This clone turned up a few times. The V call is TRBV18, the J call TRBJ2-3; 10 bases map to TRBD2. Trimming cost V 3 bases and J 4 bases; bases outside gene matches: 10. This CDR3 spans 17 amino acids. In germline, CDR1 is KGHSH, CDR2 LQKENI. This CDR3 is CASSPPRSGGAADTQYF. CDR3 sequence (DNA): TGTGCCAGCTCACCCCCTAGGAGCGGGGGGGCAGCAGATACGCAGTATTTT.

The chain is built from TRBV5-6 and TRBJ2-2; tentatively, D is TRBD2 (6 bases). V shed 1 base and J shed 5 bases, with 12 bases lying between them. The CDR3 runs to 15 residues. The germline V gene has CDR1 SGHDT and CDR2 YYEEEE. The CDR3 coding sequence is TGTGCCAGCAGCTTGTGGAACGCGGGGACCGGGGAGCTGTTTTTT. Encoded protein: CASSLWNAGTGELFF. Full variable domain (outside the CDR3, taken from reference TRBV5-6 and TRBJ2-2): DAGVTQSPTHLIKTRGQQVTLRCSPKSGHDTVSWYQQALGQGPQFIFQYYEEEERQRGNFPDRFSGHQFPNYSSELNVNALLLGDSALYLCASSLWNAGTGELFFGEGSRLTVL.